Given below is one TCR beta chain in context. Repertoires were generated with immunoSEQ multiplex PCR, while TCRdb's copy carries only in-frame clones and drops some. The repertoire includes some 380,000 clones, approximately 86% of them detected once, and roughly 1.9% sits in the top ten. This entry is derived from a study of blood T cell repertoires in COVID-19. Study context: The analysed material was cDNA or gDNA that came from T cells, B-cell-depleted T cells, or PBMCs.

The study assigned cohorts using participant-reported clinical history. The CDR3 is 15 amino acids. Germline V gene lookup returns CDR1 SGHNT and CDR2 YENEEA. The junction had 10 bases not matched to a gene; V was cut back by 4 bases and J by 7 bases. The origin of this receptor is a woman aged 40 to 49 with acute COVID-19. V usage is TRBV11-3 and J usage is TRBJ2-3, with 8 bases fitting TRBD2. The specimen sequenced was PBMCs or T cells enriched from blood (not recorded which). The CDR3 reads CASSWTSTWQNTQYF. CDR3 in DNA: TGTGCCAGCAGCTGGACTAGCACATGGCAAAATACGCAGTATTTT.